This T cell receptor beta chain was recorded in a study of cytomegalovirus exposure and HLA in healthy donors. Study information: The same platform as the approximately 670 first-cohort repertoires was used for the 130 or so validation repertoires, a later analysis reported.

Germline-derived CDR1 and CDR2 are SGDLS and YYNGEE. The CDR3 loop spans 12 amino acids. Trimming cost V 2 bases and J 0 bases, with 2 bases left between them. General study points: Across donors, most TCRs were seen rarely, yet some public ones were widespread.

This clone was counted a single time. What it recognizes is unknown. Assay used: immunoSEQ multiplex PCR; TCRdb lists only in-frame clones, some missing. This sample yields around 190,000 clones, of which about 85% are seen a single time; 16% belongs to the top ten. The chain joins TRBV9 to TRBJ2-5; D is unclear. Sequenced material: PBMCs. This TCR derives from a man aged 18 to 30 in good health and CMV-seropositive. This chain's CDR3 is CASSVDQETQYF. CDR3 sequence (DNA): TGTGCCAGCAGCGTCGACCAAGAGACCCAGTACTTC. Full variable domain (outside the CDR3, taken from reference TRBV9 and TRBJ2-5): DSGVTQTPKHLITATGQRVTLRCSPRSGDLSVYWYQQSLDQGLQFLIQYYNGEERAKGNILERFSAQQFPDLHSELNLSSLELGDSALYFCASSVDQETQYFGPGTRLLVL.